This is a list of T cell receptor beta chains from one sample in a study of CD8 T cells in ankylosing spondylitis. TCRdb re-called the 5' RACE reads through MiXCR, storing one row per CDR3 protein. The data contain 500,000 or so distinct CDR3 sequences, about 5% of them singletons. The sequenced sample was blood, either unsorted or a sorted T cell fraction (not recorded which). Every receptor here comes from a male donor with ankylosing spondylitis. Each CDR3 is given without its conserved first and last residue. A D gene is named only where the DNA matches it firmly.

J gene,D gene,V gene,CDR3 protein
TRBJ2-7,NA,TRBV27,ASSFAGSSYEQY
TRBJ2-1,TRBD2,TRBV7-8,ASTYGGDNEQF
TRBJ1-6,NA,TRBV20-1,SGGSHGSPLH
TRBJ2-2,TRBD1,TRBV6-2/TRBV6-3,ASNPDRGRTGELF
TRBJ2-3,TRBD1,TRBV28,ASSYRGSGDTQY
TRBJ2-1,TRBD2,TRBV5-1,ASSPDGLAGALGSNEQF
TRBJ1-1,NA,TRBV4-3,ASSQVRWNTEAF
TRBJ2-4,TRBD1,TRBV13,ASSFRQGARSLQY
TRBJ2-1,TRBD1,TRBV7-6,ASSSRGQDNEQF
TRBJ1-5,TRBD1,TRBV5-6,ASSLADRDQPQH
TRBJ1-2,TRBD1,TRBV12-3/TRBV12-4,ASSLVTGGGYT
TRBJ2-2,NA,TRBV4-3,ASSAGISTGELF
TRBJ1-6,TRBD1,TRBV5-1,ASSFTGAHYNSPLH
TRBJ2-1,TRBD2,TRBV7-2,ASSPGGAAYNEQF
TRBJ1-2,NA,TRBV12-3/TRBV12-4,ASSTQDYGYT
TRBJ2-5,TRBD1,TRBV10-3,ATQQGLGETQY
TRBJ2-3,NA,TRBV2,ASSDWERGTQY
TRBJ1-1,NA,TRBV10-3,AISEVQLNTEAF
TRBJ1-4,NA,TRBV28,ASSSSSGRGYEKLF
TRBJ2-7,NA,TRBV5-6,ASSLWEGSYEQY
TRBJ2-7,NA,TRBV5-1,ASSLVGTGEQY
TRBJ1-1,TRBD1,TRBV6-1,ASSGQGAMNTEAF
TRBJ2-3,TRBD2,TRBV7-2,ASSWAAGGTDTQY
TRBJ2-1,TRBD2,TRBV5-1,ASSLEGSGSPRYNEQF
TRBJ2-7,TRBD2,TRBV20-1,SARERGGYEQY
TRBJ2-1,TRBD1,TRBV12-3/TRBV12-4,ASSFSGQIFPYNEQF
TRBJ2-2,NA,TRBV5-6,ASSLVPGEGTGELF
TRBJ1-1,NA,TRBV5-1,ASSLGVRYTEAF
TRBJ2-5,NA,TRBV29-1,SAGDRNQETQY
TRBJ2-1,TRBD2,TRBV6-1,ASSPLDLAGGPGDEQF
TRBJ2-1,NA,TRBV5-1,ASSPGTGTLNNEQF
TRBJ2-7,NA,TRBV29-1,SVEVGITYEQY
TRBJ1-1,NA,TRBV29-1,SVATGGSEAF
TRBJ2-1,TRBD2,TRBV13,ASSREGLAGEQF
TRBJ2-2,TRBD1,TRBV5-1,ASSTDRVGGELF
TRBJ2-3,NA,TRBV5-5,ASSLAVGRQNTQY
TRBJ2-5,NA,TRBV29-1,SVPLTSFRETQY
TRBJ2-1,TRBD2,TRBV7-8,ASSSGLAGSMIDSYNEQF
TRBJ2-1,TRBD2,TRBV24-1,ATRAAGEGNEQF
TRBJ1-5,NA,TRBV20-1,SASAGRSERSQH
TRBJ2-1,TRBD2,TRBV28,ASSFFSGVGYNEQF
TRBJ2-3,NA,TRBV24-1,ATSDLPSSSTDTQY
TRBJ1-1,NA,TRBV7-2,ASSQPRGQLRTEAF
TRBJ2-1,NA,TRBV6-1,ASLLKREIWEEQF
TRBJ2-6,NA,TRBV7-8,ASSAGFIAGANVLT
TRBJ2-4,NA,TRBV6-1,ASSLMPGQNIQY
TRBJ2-7,TRBD1,TRBV20-1,SARSRTGASYEQY
TRBJ2-3,NA,TRBV7-2,ASSLGGYPTDTQY